What follows are 2 T cell receptor beta chains derived from one specimen sequenced in a study of T cell repertoires in cytomegalovirus infection. These receptors are not linked to any known antigen. TCRdb passed the reads through MiXCR, listing each CDR3 protein once. The table has hundreds of thousands of distinct CDR3 sequences, approximately 29% seen once; the top ten hold around an eighth. The source material was cultured CD8+ T cells from PBMCs, sampled from culture after CMV antigen stimulation. The receptors stem from a human donor in good health (CMV status not recorded). Some clones in this sample may be carry-over from other donors' samples.

The V gene is TRBV7-9, the J gene TRBJ2-5; D gene ambiguous. V dropped 5 bases and J dropped 6 bases, with 10 bases sitting between them. Germline loops: CDR1 SEHNR, CDR2 FQNEAQ (reference sequence). The CDR3 loop spans 12 amino acids. In DNA, the CDR3 is TGTGCCAGCAGCCCCACCTCGCAGACCCAGTACTTC. Encoded protein: CASSPTSQTQYF.

This rearrangement joins TRBV6-2 or TRBV6-3 to TRBJ1-2; no reliable D call. The CDR3 is 15 residues long. Trimming removed 4 bases at V and 3 bases at J, with 15 bases between. CDR1 is MNHEY and CDR2 is SVGEGT in the germline V gene. CDR3 nucleotide sequence: TGTGCCAGCAGTTGGGTGGATCCCACCTACTATGGCTACACCTTC. Translating it yields CASSWVDPTYYGYTF.